The present T cell receptor (beta chain) was sequenced within a study of CD8 T cells in Susac syndrome. Reverse transcription used about 0.45 to 1 ug RNA and random hexamers. TCRdb re-called the immunoSEQ multiplex PCR reads with MiXCR, one entry per CDR3 protein. Found here are about 300,000 distinct CDR3 sequences, approximately 85% of them singletons; the top ten hold approximately 0.2%. This clonotype showed up just once. Trimming took 7 bases from V and 7 from J, leaving 20 bases between them. The germline gives CDR1 SNHLY, CDR2 FYNNEI. The CDR3 has 15 residues. The rearrangement uses TRBV2 and TRBJ1-5; D possibly corresponds to TRBD1 (6 bases). The TCR originated in a human donor with multiple sclerosis. The sequencing input was CD8+ T cells from PBMCs. CDR3 nucleotides: TGTGCCAGCAAGGACAGTCCGGGGGCAGAGCAGCCCCAGCATTTT. This encodes CASKDSPGAEQPQHF.